The present entry profiles one T cell receptor beta chain with its context. These data come from a study of OX40 agonist ivuxolimab in advanced cancers. Study-wide context: A diagnosis of hepatocellular carcinoma, melanoma, renal cell or head and neck cancer was present in dose-escalation patients.

The method was immunoSEQ multiplex PCR; TCRdb's version includes in-frame clones alone and lacks a portion of them. The table lists approximately 84,000 clones, 94% of them singletons. The sequence was collected from an adult with an advanced solid tumor such as melanoma, head and neck, liver or kidney cancer. The sequencing here drew on CD4+ or CD8+ T cells sorted from blood, taken in a trial of the OX40 agonist ivuxolimab.

CDR3 bases: TGTGCCAGCAGCTGGACAGGGAGAAGAGATTCACCCCTCCACTTT. This translates into CASSWTGRRDSPLHF. The J gene is TRBJ1-6, the V gene TRBV5-4; 8 bases line up with TRBD1. CDR1 and CDR2 (germline): SGHNT, YYREEE (reference sequence). Trimming at V came to 3 bases and at J to 8 bases, leaving 7 bases not matched to a gene. The length of the CDR3 is 15 residues.